These T cell receptor beta chains were read from a single sample in a study of cytomegalovirus exposure and HLA in healthy donors. Assay used: immunoSEQ multiplex PCR; TCRdb lists only in-frame clones, some missing. Here the sample spans about 100,000 clones, about four fifths being singletons. Sequencing used PBMCs. The receptors stem from a woman in her seventies in good health and CMV-seropositive. CDR3s include the opening cysteine and the closing phenylalanine or tryptophan. A D gene is named only where the DNA matches it firmly. Clone size appears in some rows only: once, few, many, or a class for an expanded clone.

D: .
J: TRBJ1-1
V: TRBV9
size: .
DNA: TGTGCCAGCAGCGTTACAGGTTACACTGAAGCTTTCTTT
CDR3: CASSVTGYTEAFF

D: TRBD1
J: TRBJ2-5
V: TRBV28
size: .
DNA: TGTGCCAGCGACAGGACAGGGACGTTAGAGACCCAGTACTTC
CDR3: CASDRTGTLETQYF

D: TRBD2
J: TRBJ2-1
V: TRBV11-2
size: few
DNA: TGTGCCAGCAGCTCCCCCCGACTAGCGGGAGGCCACAATGAGCAGTTCTTC
CDR3: CASSSPRLAGGHNEQFF

D: .
J: TRBJ1-1
V: TRBV6-1
size: .
DNA: TGTGCCAGCAACCCGCGGGGGCGAGCTTTCTTT
CDR3: CASNPRGRAFF

D: .
J: TRBJ2-1
V: TRBV11-3
size: .
DNA: TGTGCCAGCAGCTTGCAAGACAACCCGGGGACATCTGCCTACAATGAGCAGTTCTTC
CDR3: CASSLQDNPGTSAYNEQFF

D: .
J: TRBJ1-6
V: TRBV19
size: .
DNA: TGTGCCAGTAGTGCGGGGCTACCCGGGTGGTCACCCCTCCACTTT
CDR3: CASSAGLPGWSPLHF

D: .
J: TRBJ2-2
V: TRBV5-1
size: once
DNA: TGCGCCAGCAGCGCTACGAACACCGGGGAGCTGTTTTTT
CDR3: CASSATNTGELFF

D: TRBD1
J: TRBJ1-6
V: TRBV5-6
size: .
DNA: TGTGCCAGCAGCTATACAGGGGTTAATTCACCCCTCCACTTT
CDR3: CASSYTGVNSPLHF

D: TRBD2
J: TRBJ2-3
V: TRBV2
size: .
DNA: TGTGCCAGCAGGAAGGGACTAGCGATAAGCACAGATACGCAGTATTTT
CDR3: CASRKGLAISTDTQYF

D: .
J: TRBJ2-3
V: TRBV30
size: .
DNA: TGTGCCTGGAGTATGGGCGGGGGCACAGATACGCAGTATTTT
CDR3: CAWSMGGGTDTQYF